The source of this TCR beta chain is a study of breast tumors, draining lymph nodes, adjacent tissues. Study conclusions and caveats: Luminal-like breast cancer showed significantly greater tumor-nontumor repertoire similarity than basal-like breast cancer did. That most tumor T cells come from lymph nodes remained unproven.

This CDR3 is 12 amino acids long. V lost 5 bases and J lost 5, with 6 bases in between. The germline gives CDR1 SEHNR, CDR2 FQNEAQ (reference sequence). The table lists this clonotype with many counts. Its antigen is currently unknown. TCRdb re-called the multiplex PCR reads through MiXCR, storing one row per CDR3 protein. The data hold about 180,000 distinct CDR3 sequences, with 30% to 35% observed a single time. Samples came from axillary lymph nodes draining the breast cancer. The sequence came from a female donor with breast cancer. Some clones in this sample may be carry-over from other donors' samples. The J gene is TRBJ2-2, the V gene TRBV7-9; D is ambiguous. Input material: axillary lymph node tissue. Written as DNA, the CDR3 is TGTGCCAGCAGCGTTAGGACCGGGGAGCTGTTTTTT. This encodes CASSVRTGELFF.